The text below deals with one TCR beta chain. Its antigen is unknown. Libraries were prepared by immunoSEQ multiplex PCR; TCRdb keeps only in-frame clonotypes and omits some of them. The table lists some 70,000 clones, about 90% of them singletons. The entry originates in a study of identifying expanded T cells in peripheral blood. Study conclusions and caveats: Variance in clone template counts between two-week samples significantly increased with total template count across all healthy donors.

The length of the CDR3 is 11 residues. V was pared by 1 base and J by 5 bases, with 3 bases between. Germline CDR1 is SGHAT and CDR2 is FQNNGV. Collection occurred without any documented infections or immune events in donors. The chain links TRBV11-2 to TRBJ2-7; D not certain. Sequencing was done on a sample of blood. This sequence was found in a person between 18 and 75 years old in good health. The CDR3 region is CASSLVNEQYF. CDR3 nucleotides: TGTGCCAGCAGCTTAGTTAACGAGCAGTACTTC.